One sample yielded the 15 T cell receptor beta chains listed below, sequenced in a study of read filtering for tumor transcriptome and immune sequencing. From approximately 400 ng of RNA, a library with molecular barcoded alpha/delta and beta/gamma adaptors was made. TCRdb analysed the reads with MiXCR anew, one entry per CDR3 protein. This table holds tens of thousands of distinct CDR3 sequences, about 20% found once. The sequencing sample was made of a population of CD138-negative cells sorted from bone marrow. The receptors originated from a donor at least 40 years old with multiple myeloma.

Ten or more counts support this clonotype. The chain is built from TRBV21-1 and TRBJ2-7; the table's D call TRBD1 went unverified against the DNA. TRBV21-1 is labeled a pseudogene. The CDR3 length is 15 residues. For the CDR3, the DNA is TGTGCCAGCAGCAAAGCGGGAGGGGGGCCCTACGAGCAGTACTTC. Its translation is CASSKAGGGPYEQYF.

Details on this clonotype: Just one base apart from a much larger clone, this may be a read error. The genes are TRBV29-1 and TRBJ2-3, with TRBD2 matching 10 bases. Germline V lookup: CDR1 SQVTM, CDR2 ANQGSEA. CDR3 length: 17 amino acids. CDR3 loop: CGVEDLGLAGGTDTQYF. The CDR3 bases are TGCGGCGTTGAAGATCTGGGTTTAGCGGGAGGAACCGATACGCAGTATTTT.

This clonotype was seen once. Since a much larger clone is just one base distant, this may be a read error. CDR3 loop: CASSYGGDSPLRF. The CDR3 nucleotides are TGTGCCAGCAGTTACGGGGGGGATTCACCCCTCCGCTTT. The chain joins TRBV6-5 to TRBJ1-6, with D tentatively TRBD1 (5 bases). Germline V gives CDR1 MNHEY, CDR2 SVGAGI. The CDR3 consists of 13 residues.

Points on this clonotype: Possible read error: a much larger clone is one base away. The V and J genes are TRBV20-1 and TRBJ2-1; 8 bases are a match to TRBD2. Per germline, CDR1 DFQATT and CDR2 SNEGSKA (reference sequence). There are 16 residues in the CDR3. CDR3: CSARPLLAGLYNEQSF. The CDR3 DNA reads as TGCAGTGCCAGGCCCCTTCTAGCGGGCCTCTACAATGAGCAGTCCTTC.

There are many counts of this clonotype. The chain couples TRBV27 to TRBJ1-2; a possible D gene is TRBD1 (6 bases). V gave up 6 bases and J gave up 0 bases, with 14 bases separating them. CDR1 is MNHEY, CDR2 SMNVEV, per germline (reference sequence). The CDR3 has 15 residues. CDR3 residues: CASRGLEGANYGYTF. The CDR3, as DNA: TGTGCCAGCAGGGGGTTGGAGGGGGCTAACTATGGCTACACCTTC.

A remark on this clonotype: A much more abundant neighbour one base away suggests this may be a read error. The rearrangement links TRBV29-1 to TRBJ2-2; 11 positions match TRBD1. This CDR3 is built from 19 residues. The germline V gene encodes CDR1 SQVTM and CDR2 ANQGSEA. V shed 6 bases, J shed 5 bases, and the junction held 20 bases outside the gene matches. DNA for the CDR3: TGCAGCGTCGCCAGGACAGGGGGCGTTCCGTCCCGGGGGACCGGGGAGCTGTTTTTT. Translation gives CSVARTGGVPSRGTGELFF.

Points on this clonotype: The junction departs from the called germline gene at one end, perhaps through a read error. The chain recombines TRBV19 with TRBJ2-1; 9 bases agree with TRBD2. Per germline, CDR1 LNHDA and CDR2 SQIVND (reference sequence). The CDR3 runs 14 residues. CDR3 protein: CAIRAGGAYNERFF. The CDR3 DNA sequence: TGTGCCATCCGAGCGGGAGGAGCCTACAATGAGCGGTTCTTC.

The V call is TRBV2, the J call TRBJ2-3; 10 bases are a match to TRBD1. The CDR3 totals 15 residues. The V and J ends lost 6 bases and 4 bases, in that order; junction bases with no gene match: 7. The germline gives CDR1 SNHLY, CDR2 FYNNEI. The CDR3 is CASSPGQGRADTQYF. CDR3 sequence (DNA): TGTGCCAGCAGCCCGGGACAGGGGAGAGCAGATACGCAGTATTTT. The complete variable domain, with remaining parts taken from reference TRBV2 and TRBJ2-3, reads EPEVTQTPSHQVTQMGQEVILRCVPISNHLYFYWYRQILGQKVEFLVSFYNNEISEKSEIFDDQFSVERPDGSNFTLKIRSTKLEDSAMYFCASSPGQGRADTQYFGPGTRLTVL.

About this clonotype itself: A much larger clone differs by one base, so this may be a read error. V is TRBV29-1 and J is TRBJ2-5; 7 bases match TRBD2. This CDR3 comprises 12 residues. Germline CDR1 and CDR2: SQVTM and ANQGSEA. V was pared by 4 bases and J by 2 bases, with 1 base of the junction left unmatched. This CDR3 reads CSVAREQETQYF. The CDR3 region has the DNA TGCAGCGTTGCGCGGGAGCAAGAGACCCAGTACTTC.

This clonotype came up many times. In DNA form, the CDR3 reads TGTGCCAGTAGATTCGACGGGGACGGTACAGATACGCAGTATTTT. Translated: CASRFDGDGTDTQYF. This chain uses TRBV19 with TRBJ2-3; D is possibly TRBD1 or TRBD2 (5 bases each). This CDR3 region has 15 residues. The germline CDR1 and CDR2 sequences are LNHDA and SQIVND (reference sequence). V lost 6 bases and J lost 3, with 16 bases in between.

This clonotype has a count of ten or more. V gene TRBV6-2 or TRBV6-3 combines with J gene TRBJ2-3; 7 bases line up with TRBD1. Germline values: CDR1 MNHEY, CDR2 SVGEGT. The CDR3 covers 15 residues. V lost 6 bases and J lost 0; bases outside the gene matches: 6. The CDR3 coding sequence is TGTGCCAGCAGCTACCCGGGACAGAGCACAGATACGCAGTATTTT. It codes for CASSYPGQSTDTQYF.

This clonotype was recorded many times. This chain joins TRBV20-1 and TRBJ2-7, with D perhaps TRBD1 (5 bases). Germline V lookup: CDR1 DFQATT, CDR2 SNEGSKA (reference sequence). V lost 3 bases and J 3 bases, leaving 9 bases between the germline ends. The length of the CDR3 is 12 residues. CDR3 loop: CSASPGIYEQYF. The DNA for the CDR3 is TGCAGTGCTAGCCCAGGGATCTACGAGCAGTACTTC.

The chain combines TRBV14 with TRBJ2-1, with 9 bases matching TRBD2. CDR1 is SGHDN and CDR2 is FVKESK in the germline V gene. The CDR3 sequence is 15 residues long. With 5 bases clipped from V and 2 bases from J, the junction kept 4 bases outside the gene matches. Written as DNA, the CDR3 is TGTGCCAGCAGCTTTAGCGGGGGTACCTACAATGAGCAGTTCTTC. Encoded protein: CASSFSGGTYNEQFF.

This clonotype has only a few counts. A much bigger clone sits one base away, suggesting this may be a read error. The rearrangement links TRBV13 to TRBJ2-2; tentative D call: TRBD2 (5 bases). V was trimmed by 5 bases and J by 9 bases, leaving 10 bases between them. CDR1 and CDR2 from the germline V gene are PRHDT and FYEKMQ (reference sequence). This CDR3 spans 12 amino acids. The CDR3 protein is CASSEGTRELFF. CDR3 DNA: TGTGCCAGCAGCGAGGGTACCAGGGAGCTGTTTTTT.

In this sample, this clonotype turned up many times. This chain uses TRBV7-8 with TRBJ2-3; D gene unclear. Trimming took off 7 bases at V and 2 bases at J, with 19 bases between the two ends. This CDR3 contains 16 residues. Germline CDR1 and CDR2: SGHVS and FQNEAQ. DNA for the CDR3: TGTGCCAGCACCTCCGGTGGCGGACCGGACACAGATACGCAGTATTTT. It encodes CASTSGGGPDTDTQYF.